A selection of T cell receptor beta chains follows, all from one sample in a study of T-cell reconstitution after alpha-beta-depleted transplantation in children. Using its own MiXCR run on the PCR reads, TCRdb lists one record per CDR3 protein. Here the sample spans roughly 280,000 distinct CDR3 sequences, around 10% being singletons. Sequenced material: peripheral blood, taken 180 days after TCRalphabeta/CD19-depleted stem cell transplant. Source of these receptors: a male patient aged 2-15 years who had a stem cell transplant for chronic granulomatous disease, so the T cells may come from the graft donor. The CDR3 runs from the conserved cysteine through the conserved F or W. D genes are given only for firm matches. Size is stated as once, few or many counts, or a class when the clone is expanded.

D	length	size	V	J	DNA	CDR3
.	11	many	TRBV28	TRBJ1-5	TGTGCCAGCAGTAATATCCCGCCCCAGCATTTT	CASSNIPPQHF
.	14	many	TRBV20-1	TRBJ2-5	TGCAGTGCGCGGACAGACCTGTACCAAGAGACCCAGTACTTC	CSARTDLYQETQYF
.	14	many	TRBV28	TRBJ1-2	TGTGCCAGCAGTTTAACCGGGGACGGTTATGGCTACACCTTC	CASSLTGDGYGYTF
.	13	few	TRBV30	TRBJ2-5	TGTGCCTGGACGAGACAGCCTCAAGAGACCCAGTACTTC	CAWTRQPQETQYF
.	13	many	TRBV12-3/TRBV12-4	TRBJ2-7	TGTGCCAGCAGTTTACGGGACACCTACGAGCAGTACTTC	CASSLRDTYEQYF
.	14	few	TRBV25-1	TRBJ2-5	TGTGCCAGCAGTGACGGGACATTCCAAGAGACCCAGTACTTC	CASSDGTFQETQYF
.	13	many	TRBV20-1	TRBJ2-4	TGCAGTGCTAGTGGTTCTCGGGAGACCATTCAGTACTTC	CSASGSRETIQYF
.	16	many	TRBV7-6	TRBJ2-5	TGTGCCAGCAGCTTAGCTGTCGGGGGGCCCCAAGAGACCCAGTACTTC	CASSLAVGGPQETQYF
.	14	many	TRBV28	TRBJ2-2	TGTGCCAGCACCCCCGACAGGTTTTCCGGGGAGCTGTTTTTT	CASTPDRFSGELFF
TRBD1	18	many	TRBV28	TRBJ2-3	TGTGCCAGCACCACCGGGACAGGGATGGCCCCTTACACAGATACGCAGTATTTT	CASTTGTGMAPYTDTQYF
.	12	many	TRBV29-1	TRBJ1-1	TGCAGCGTTGAAGATATCGGGTCTGAAGCTTTCTTT	CSVEDIGSEAFF
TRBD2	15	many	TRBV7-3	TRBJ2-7	TGTGCCAGCAGCTTAGATAGCGGGGGTTCCTACGAGCAGTACTTC	CASSLDSGGSYEQYF
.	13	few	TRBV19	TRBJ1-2	TGTGCCAGTACCGAAAATACTAACTATGGCTACACCTTC	CASTENTNYGYTF
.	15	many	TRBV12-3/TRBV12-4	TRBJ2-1	TGTGCCAGCAGTATCGAGAGTTTAATCTACAATGAGCAGTTCTTC	CASSIESLIYNEQFF
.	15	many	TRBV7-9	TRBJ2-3	TGTGCCAGCAGCTTTGGACTGCGGGGCACAGATACGCAGTATTTT	CASSFGLRGTDTQYF
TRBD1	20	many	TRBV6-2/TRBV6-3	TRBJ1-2	TGTGCCAGCAGTTGGGGCATTGTACCGATCGACAGGGTCGGTAACTATGGCTACACCTTC	CASSWGIVPIDRVGNYGYTF
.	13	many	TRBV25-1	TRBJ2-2	TGTGCCAGCAGTGACTGGTTCTCGGGGGAGCTGTTTTTT	CASSDWFSGELFF
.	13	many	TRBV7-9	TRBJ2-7	TGTGCCAGCAGCTTGGACTCCGCCTACGAGCAGTACTTC	CASSLDSAYEQYF
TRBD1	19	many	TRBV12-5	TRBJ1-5	TGTGCTAGTGGTTTGGAACTTGAAAACCACAGGGGTAGCAATCAGCCCCAGCATTTT	CASGLELENHRGSNQPQHF
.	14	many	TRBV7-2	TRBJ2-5	TGTGCCAGCAGCTTAGTACCAGACCAAGAGACCCAGTACTTC	CASSLVPDQETQYF
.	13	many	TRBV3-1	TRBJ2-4	TGTGCCAGCAGCCCCGGACCAGGTTACATTCAGTACTTC	CASSPGPGYIQYF
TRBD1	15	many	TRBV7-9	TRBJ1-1	TGTGCCAGCAGCTTAGTCGGACAGGGGACCCCTGAAGCTTTCTTT	CASSLVGQGTPEAFF
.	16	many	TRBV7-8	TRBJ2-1	TGTGCCAGCAGTCCCATAAAGGGGCCGACCTACAATGAGCAGTTCTTC	CASSPIKGPTYNEQFF
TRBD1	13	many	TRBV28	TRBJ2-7	TGTGCCAGCAGTTCGACAGGGGGCGGCGAGCAGTACTTC	CASSSTGGGEQYF
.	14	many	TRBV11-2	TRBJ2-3	TGTGCCAGCAGCTTAGATAGGGTCGCAGATACGCAGTATTTT	CASSLDRVADTQYF
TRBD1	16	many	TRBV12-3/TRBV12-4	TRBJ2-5	TGTGCCAGCAGTTTAGCCAGGACAGGCCGGAGGGAGACCCAGTACTTC	CASSLARTGRRETQYF
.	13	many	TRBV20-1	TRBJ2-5	TGCAGTGCTCTCAGGGTCCTGAGAGAGACCCAGTACTTC	CSALRVLRETQYF
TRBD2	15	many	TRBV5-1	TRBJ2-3	TGCGCCAGCGTACCCGGGACTAGCAACACAGATACGCAGTATTTT	CASVPGTSNTDTQYF
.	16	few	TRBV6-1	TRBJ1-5	TGTGCCAGCAGTGCCCGGTTCAGTGGGTCGTATCAGCCCCAGCATTTT	CASSARFSGSYQPQHF
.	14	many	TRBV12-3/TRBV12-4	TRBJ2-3	TGTGCCAGCAGCCTTACAGAGAGCACAGATACGCAGTATTTT	CASSLTESTDTQYF
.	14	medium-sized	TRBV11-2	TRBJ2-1	TGTGCCAGCAGCTTTTTGGCGGACCACAATGAGCAGTTCTTC	CASSFLADHNEQFF